This is a list of T cell receptor beta chains from one sample in a study of shared clonotypes between healthy human individuals. Using immunoSEQ multiplex PCR, the repertoire was profiled, and TCRdb retains in-frame clones only, with some absent. The sample records millions of clones, roughly 91% being singletons. The specimen was naive CD8+ T cells from PBMCs. These receptors were collected from a man aged 18-30 years in good health. Some clones in this sample may be carry-over from other donors' samples. The CDR3 runs from the conserved cysteine through the conserved F or W. The D gene is left open where the match is weak. Expanded clones are given a class, and other clones once, few, many or no size at all.

v_gene	abundance	d_gene	j_gene	len	CDR3aa	CDR3nt
TRBV11-2	NA	TRBD1	TRBJ2-7	14	CASSLGTGSYEQYF	TGTGCCAGCAGCTTAGGGACAGGCTCCTACGAGCAGTACTTC
TRBV14	NA	TRBD1	TRBJ2-2	15	CASSRTGGYTGELFF	TGTGCCAGCAGCCGTACAGGGGGGTACACCGGGGAGCTGTTTTTT
TRBV6-5	NA	NA	TRBJ2-7	15	CASSYSVYTDYEQYF	TGTGCCAGCAGTTACTCAGTCTATACGGACTACGAGCAGTACTTC
TRBV19	NA	NA	TRBJ2-7	13	CASSMGPRYEQYF	TGTGCCAGTAGTATGGGACCGCGCTACGAGCAGTACTTC
TRBV5-1	NA	NA	TRBJ2-2	16	CASSSKGRRYTGELFF	TGCGCCAGCAGCTCCAAGGGGAGGAGATACACCGGGGAGCTGTTTTTT
TRBV28	NA	NA	TRBJ2-7	13	CASRLTGTSEQYF	TGTGCCAGCAGACTCACCGGGACTTCCGAGCAGTACTTC
TRBV5-1	NA	NA	TRBJ1-4	15	CASSLRGATNEKLFF	TGCGCCAGCAGCTTGAGGGGAGCAACTAATGAAAAACTGTTTTTT
TRBV4-3	NA	TRBD1	TRBJ1-4	15	CASSPHRGGSEKLFF	TGCGCCAGCAGCCCACACAGGGGAGGAAGTGAAAAACTGTTTTTT
TRBV23-1	once	NA	TRBJ1-5	15	CASSRRRGSNQPQHF	TGCGCCAGCAGTCGCCGACGGGGTAGCAATCAGCCCCAGCATTTT
TRBV6-5	NA	NA	TRBJ1-2	15	CASSQMMGASYGYTF	TGTGCCAGCAGTCAAATGATGGGGGCGAGCTATGGCTACACCTTC
TRBV10-3	NA	NA	TRBJ2-6	15	CAIRRLTSGANVLTF	TGTGCCATCAGACGGTTAACCTCTGGGGCCAACGTCCTGACTTTC
TRBV4-1	NA	TRBD1	TRBJ1-3	18	CASSQDLTGQGAGNTIYF	TGCGCCAGCAGCCAAGATCTAACGGGACAGGGAGCTGGAAACACCATATATTTT
TRBV28	NA	NA	TRBJ2-7	14	CASTLGAFRGEQYF	TGTGCCAGCACTCTGGGAGCGTTCCGGGGCGAGCAGTACTTC
TRBV4-3	NA	NA	TRBJ1-1	15	CASSQDSAGNTEAFF	TGCGCCAGCAGCCAAGATTCGGCAGGGAACACTGAAGCTTTCTTT
TRBV10-1	NA	TRBD2	TRBJ2-1	22	CASSDPADPGLAGGHPYNEQFF	TGCGCCAGCAGTGACCCGGCGGACCCGGGACTAGCGGGAGGGCACCCTTACAATGAGCAGTTCTTC
TRBV9	NA	TRBD1	TRBJ1-2	17	CASSAAGTGVWVGGYTF	TGTGCCAGCAGCGCTGCCGGGACAGGGGTGTGGGTCGGCGGCTACACCTTC
TRBV7-6	NA	NA	TRBJ2-5	15	CASSLFPGGGETQYF	TGTGCCAGCAGCTTATTTCCCGGCGGGGGCGAGACCCAGTACTTC
TRBV5-4	NA	TRBD2	TRBJ2-3	14	CASSQLAGGDTQYF	TGTGCCAGCAGCCAACTAGCGGGAGGAGATACGCAGTATTTT
TRBV28	NA	NA	TRBJ1-5	16	CASSLLGGRSDQPQHF	TGTGCCAGCAGTTTATTAGGGGGACGTTCGGATCAGCCCCAGCATTTT
TRBV2	medium-sized	NA	TRBJ2-3	13	CASSEWGTDTQYF	TGTGCCAGCAGTGAATGGGGCACAGATACGCAGTATTTT
TRBV27	NA	TRBD1	TRBJ2-7	15	CASSLDGTVSYEQYF	TGTGCCAGCAGTTTAGACGGGACAGTCTCCTACGAGCAGTACTTC
TRBV4-3	NA	NA	TRBJ2-1	15	CASSPRTGIHNEQFF	TGCGCCAGCAGCCCCCGTACGGGTATCCACAATGAGCAGTTCTTC
TRBV28	NA	NA	TRBJ2-1	15	CASSPDTQPYNEQFF	TGTGCCAGCAGTCCAGACACCCAACCCTACAATGAGCAGTTCTTC
TRBV28	NA	NA	TRBJ2-7	14	CASSRVASTYEQYF	TGTGCCAGCAGTCGGGTAGCGTCAACCTACGAGCAGTACTTC
TRBV7-6	NA	TRBD2	TRBJ2-1	16	CASSVYGTSGGNEQFF	TGTGCCAGCAGCGTATACGGGACTAGCGGTGGCAATGAGCAGTTCTTC
TRBV9	NA	TRBD2	TRBJ2-1	18	CASSEWGVTSASYNEQFF	TGTGCCAGCAGCGAGTGGGGGGTGACTAGCGCCTCATACAATGAGCAGTTCTTC
TRBV27	NA	TRBD1	TRBJ1-5	15	CASSHRTGSNQPQHF	TGTGCCAGCAGTCATAGGACAGGTAGCAATCAGCCCCAGCATTTT
TRBV2	NA	NA	TRBJ1-1	8	CASSEAFF	TGTGCCAGCAGTGAAGCTTTCTTT
TRBV27	NA	TRBD1	TRBJ1-5	14	CATGRTGIGQPQHF	TGTGCCACTGGAAGGACAGGGATCGGTCAGCCCCAGCATTTT
TRBV4-3	NA	TRBD2	TRBJ2-4	19	CASSHRLAGVTVAKNIQYF	TGCGCCAGCAGCCACCGACTAGCGGGAGTCACCGTAGCCAAAAACATTCAGTACTTC
TRBV19	NA	NA	TRBJ2-1	15	CASSILAGPANEQFF	TGTGCCAGTAGTATTCTCGCGGGCCCCGCGAATGAGCAGTTCTTC
TRBV28	once	TRBD2	TRBJ2-1	14	CASSGLAGVDEQFF	TGTGCCAGCAGCGGACTAGCGGGAGTGGATGAGCAGTTCTTC
TRBV29-1	NA	NA	TRBJ2-2	13	CSARYKNTGELFF	TGCAGCGCAAGATACAAGAACACCGGGGAGCTGTTTTTT
TRBV27	NA	NA	TRBJ2-7	15	CASSPPHSRNSEQYF	TGTGCCAGCAGTCCTCCCCATTCGAGAAATTCCGAGCAGTACTTC
TRBV28	once	TRBD1	TRBJ2-3	15	CASSLFYRGSDTQYF	TGTGCCAGCAGTTTATTCTACAGGGGGTCAGATACGCAGTATTTT
TRBV5-4	few	NA	TRBJ2-7	12	CASSRDSYEQYF	TGTGCCAGCAGCAGGGATTCTTACGAGCAGTACTTC
TRBV27	NA	NA	TRBJ2-1	13	CASSFPPGNEQFF	TGTGCCAGCAGTTTCCCCCCGGGCAATGAGCAGTTCTTC
TRBV4-1	NA	TRBD1	TRBJ1-2	16	CASSQETGVGNYGYTF	TGCGCCAGCAGCCAGGAAACAGGGGTGGGCAACTATGGCTACACCTTC
TRBV28	NA	TRBD2	TRBJ2-7	14	CASSRLADSYEQYF	TGTGCCAGCAGTCGACTAGCGGATTCCTACGAGCAGTACTTC
TRBV19	NA	TRBD1	TRBJ1-5	15	CASSMGQGIFQPQHF	TGTGCCAGTAGTATGGGACAGGGAATATTTCAGCCCCAGCATTTT
TRBV5-4	NA	NA	TRBJ2-1	15	CASSLAPSSYNEQFF	TGTGCCAGCAGCTTGGCGCCGAGCTCCTACAATGAGCAGTTCTTC
TRBV27	NA	NA	TRBJ2-7	16	CASSLEGASANYEQYF	TGTGCCAGCAGTTTAGAGGGGGCTAGCGCCAACTACGAGCAGTACTTC
TRBV19	NA	NA	TRBJ2-7	15	CASTPSDGPGYEQYF	TGTGCCAGTACCCCCTCGGACGGACCAGGCTACGAGCAGTACTTC
TRBV19	NA	NA	TRBJ1-2	17	CASRSYLRDGPDYGYTF	TGTGCCAGTAGATCGTACCTGAGGGACGGTCCGGACTATGGCTACACCTTC
TRBV6-1	NA	NA	TRBJ1-1	13	CASSDSGYTEAFF	TGTGCCAGCAGTGATTCGGGATACACTGAAGCTTTCTTT
TRBV19	NA	TRBD2	TRBJ2-7	15	CASSSASGTFYEQYF	TGTGCCAGTAGTTCCGCTAGCGGGACTTTCTACGAGCAGTACTTC
TRBV7-9	NA	NA	TRBJ1-2	15	CASSWRETGDYGYTF	TGTGCCAGCAGCTGGAGGGAGACGGGGGACTATGGCTACACCTTC
TRBV5-8	NA	NA	TRBJ2-7	15	CASSSAREAVNEQYF	TGTGCCAGCAGCTCTGCCAGGGAAGCGGTAAATGAGCAGTACTTC
TRBV9	NA	NA	TRBJ1-1	14	CASSVMGGPSEAFF	TGTGCCAGCAGCGTCATGGGGGGACCCTCTGAAGCTTTCTTT